The next 32 T cell receptor beta chains were all read from a single sample in a study of T cell repertoires in cytomegalovirus infection. TCRdb called the reads again in MiXCR, with one record for every CDR3 protein. The sample lists roughly 500,000 distinct CDR3 sequences, approximately 15% seen once, with approximately 24% in the top ten. The specimen sequenced was CD8+ T cells from PBMCs. The receptor source for this set is a human donor in good health (CMV status not recorded). Some clones in this sample may be carry-over from other donors' samples.

This clonotype appeared many times. The chain couples TRBV11-2 to TRBJ2-1; no firm D call. The CDR3 runs to 14 residues. The germline gives CDR1 SGHAT, CDR2 FQNNGV. The V end lost 5 bases, the J end lost 2 bases, and 10 bases lay between the germline ends. CDR3: CASSPPEPYNEQFF. Written as DNA, the CDR3 is TGTGCCAGCAGCCCCCCCGAACCCTACAATGAGCAGTTCTTC.

This clonotype was observed many times. This rearrangement joins TRBV7-9 to TRBJ1-5; 7 bases map to TRBD1. CDR1 and CDR2 (germline): SEHNR, FQNEAQ (reference sequence). The trim removed 5 bases at V and 7 bases at J, leaving 8 bases unmatched. The CDR3 runs 14 residues. The CDR3 sequence is CASSPQGVEQPQHF. Here the CDR3 DNA reads TGTGCCAGCAGCCCCCAGGGGGTGGAACAGCCCCAGCATTTT.

In this sample, this clonotype turned up many times. The chain couples TRBV7-8 to TRBJ1-1; possibly TRBD1 for D (6 bases). Germline loops: CDR1 SGHVS, CDR2 FQNEAQ. The CDR3 has 16 residues. V shed 2 bases and J shed 1 base, with 14 bases lying between them. The CDR3 spells CASSLRGGGKNTEAFF. The CDR3 coding sequence is TGTGCCAGCAGCTTAAGGGGGGGAGGGAAGAACACTGAAGCTTTCTTT.

This clonotype was seen ten or more times. This chain joins TRBV7-9 and TRBJ1-1; D possibly corresponds to TRBD1 (5 bases). The V end was cut by 0 bases, the J end by 6 bases, with 11 bases between. This CDR3 has 14 residues. Germline CDR1 reads SEHNR; CDR2 reads FQNEAQ (reference sequence). As DNA, the CDR3 is TGTGCCAGCAGCTTAGCGGGACCCCGGGCTGAAGCTTTCTTT. This gives the protein CASSLAGPRAEAFF.

This chain joins TRBV28 and TRBJ1-2, with D uncertain. V lost 3 bases to trimming and J lost 4 bases, with 12 bases between them. CDR1 and CDR2 (germline): MDHEN, SYDVKM. The CDR3 contains 14 residues. CDR3 DNA: TGTGCCAGCAGTTTCATGGTGAAGAGCTATGGCTACACCTTC. Its protein product is CASSFMVKSYGYTF.

This sequence joins TRBV4-1 and TRBJ1-2, with D possibly TRBD1 on 6 matching bases. V was shortened by 3 bases and J by 3 bases, with 17 bases between the two germline ends. The CDR3 spans 16 residues. Germline values: CDR1 MGHRA, CDR2 YSYEKL. CDR3: CASSHRGGGGDYGYTF. CDR3 bases: TGCGCCAGCAGCCATAGGGGCGGTGGGGGCGACTATGGCTACACCTTC.

This clonotype was seen repeatedly, ten times or more. The V and J genes are TRBV7-3 and TRBJ2-1; 10 nucleotides align to TRBD2. Trimming at V came to 2 bases and at J to 8 bases, leaving 6 bases not matched to a gene. This CDR3 spans 15 amino acids. In germline, CDR1 is SGHTA, CDR2 FQGTGA. The CDR3 loop reads CASSLGTSVPDEQFF. The CDR3 bases are TGTGCCAGCAGCTTAGGGACTAGCGTTCCCGATGAGCAGTTCTTC. The whole variable domain, remainder taken from reference TRBV7-3 and TRBJ2-1, is GAGVSQTPSNKVTEKGKYVELRCDPISGHTALYWYRQSLGQGPEFLIYFQGTGAADDSGLPNDRFFAVRPEGSVSTLKIQRTERGDSAVYLCASSLGTSVPDEQFFGPGTRLTVL.

In this sample, this clonotype turned up a few times. The rearrangement joins TRBV4-2 to TRBJ2-5; 13 bases are shared with TRBD2. After removal of 0 bases from V and 4 bases from J, the junction contained 2 bases not matched to a gene. Germline V gives CDR1 LGHNA, CDR2 YNFKEQ. The CDR3 is made up of 16 amino acids. The CDR3 protein is CASSQETSGRRETQYF. CDR3 bases: TGTGCCAGCAGCCAAGAGACTAGCGGGAGGAGAGAGACCCAGTACTTC.

This clonotype was seen repeatedly, ten times or more. V usage is TRBV7-2 and J usage is TRBJ1-2, with 11 nucleotides matching TRBD1. CDR1 and CDR2 from the germline V gene are SGHTA and FQGNSA. V was pared by 5 bases and J by 6 bases, with 5 bases of the junction left unmatched. CDR3 size: 14 residues. The DNA of the CDR3 is TGTGCCAGCAGCGCCGGACAGGGGGCCGATGGCTACACCTTC. This sequence encodes CASSAGQGADGYTF.

CDR3 protein: CASSQLPGQNYGYTF. The DNA of the CDR3 is TGTGCCAGCAGCCAACTCCCCGGACAGAACTATGGCTACACCTTC. The chain carries TRBV4-2 and TRBJ1-2; maybe TRBD1 (6 bases). Germline values: CDR1 LGHNA, CDR2 YNFKEQ. The CDR3 runs to 15 residues. The V gene lost 2 bases and the J gene lost 2 bases, with 12 bases spanning the gap.

This clonotype was seen many times. This chain joins TRBV28 and TRBJ2-7; D not resolved. Deletions cut 8 bases from V and 3 bases from J, with 14 bases between. The CDR3 length is 13 residues. Germline CDR1 is MDHEN and CDR2 is SYDVKM. The CDR3 nucleotides read TGTGCCAGCGGTACATCGGAAGGCTACGAGCAGTACTTC. Protein sequence: CASGTSEGYEQYF.

This clonotype was picked up many times. The genes are TRBV7-2 and TRBJ2-7; perhaps TRBD2 as D (5 bases). This CDR3 comprises 16 residues. Trimming removed 2 bases at V and 0 bases at J, with 14 bases between. Germline V gene data show CDR1 as SGHTA and CDR2 as FQGNSA. The CDR3 reads CASSLSSGPPSYEQYF. The CDR3 DNA reads as TGTGCCAGCAGCTTATCGAGCGGCCCTCCCTCCTACGAGCAGTACTTC.

CDR3 sequence: CSARVGGGTEAFF. As DNA, the CDR3 is TGCAGTGCTAGAGTCGGAGGGGGCACTGAAGCTTTCTTT. The genes are TRBV20-1 and TRBJ1-1; possible D gene TRBD1, 6 bases. V lost 1 base, J lost 4 bases, and 10 bases lay in between. In germline, CDR1 is DFQATT, CDR2 SNEGSKA (reference sequence). CDR3 length: 13 amino acids.

V and J are TRBV10-2 and TRBJ2-3, with TRBD2 identical over 9 bases. Germline V gene data show CDR1 as WSHSY and CDR2 as SAAADI. J was trimmed by 2 bases and V by 11 bases; bases with no gene match: 23. The CDR3 contains 19 residues. CDR3 loop: CAGADIAGDLPGPTDTQYF. The CDR3 DNA is TGCGCCGGCGCAGACATAGCGGGGGACCTACCGGGGCCCACAGATACGCAGTATTTT.

This clonotype was seen a few times. This chain uses TRBV4-1 with TRBJ2-2; D is possibly TRBD1 (5 bases). Germline V gene data show CDR1 as MGHRA and CDR2 as YSYEKL. The CDR3 is made up of 14 amino acids. The ends were cut back, 3 bases at V and 3 bases at J, with 8 bases in the middle. CDR3 nucleotides: TGCGCCAGCAGCCAGGGGCTCCACACCGGGGAGCTGTTTTTT. Residues: CASSQGLHTGELFF.

This clonotype was recorded a few times. The CDR3 sequence is CASGLENRGPNYGYTF. CDR3 nucleotides: TGTGCTAGTGGTTTGGAAAACAGGGGTCCCAACTATGGCTACACCTTC. The chain uses TRBV12-5 and TRBJ1-2; TRBD1 matches 7 bases. The CDR3 has 16 amino acids. Trimming at V came to 1 base and at J to 2 bases, leaving 7 bases not matched to a gene. Per germline, CDR1 LGHNT and CDR2 FRNRAP.

This clonotype was recorded at least ten times. The rearrangement links TRBV6-1 to TRBJ2-7; 11 nucleotides line up with TRBD2. Germline CDR1 is MNHNS and CDR2 is SASEGT. The CDR3 runs 17 residues. The junction had 12 bases not matched to a gene; V was cut back by 3 bases and J by 5 bases. In DNA form, the CDR3 reads TGTGCCAGCAGTGAGGGGGCTGGACTAGCGGGCGAGGACGAGCAGTACTTC. Encoded protein: CASSEGAGLAGEDEQYF.

To note about this clonotype: This may stem from a read error, because a much larger clone lies one nucleotide away. Likely a read error: the CDR3 ends without its conserved phenylalanine or tryptophan. The CDR3: CASNSGTGSTYEQYL. Written as DNA, the CDR3 is TGTGCCAGCAACTCCGGGACAGGGAGCACGTACGAGCAGTACTTA. The V call is TRBV27, the J call TRBJ2-7, with TRBD1 matching 9 bases. The CDR3 has 15 amino acids. V lost 7 bases, J lost 4 bases, and 11 bases stayed unmatched. Germline CDR1 reads MNHEY; CDR2 reads SMNVEV (reference sequence).

A few counts support this clonotype. The chain employs TRBV13 and TRBJ1-2, with a possible D match to TRBD1 (5 bases). V lost 5 bases, J lost 6 bases, and 22 bases lay in between. Per germline, CDR1 PRHDT and CDR2 FYEKMQ (reference sequence). There are 16 residues in the CDR3. For the CDR3, the DNA is TGTGCCAGCAGCCTGACCCTCGGGACCCTTAGAGATGGCTACACCTTC. Translation: CASSLTLGTLRDGYTF.

This clonotype has a handful of counts. The chain carries TRBV5-5 and TRBJ1-1; D unresolved. The V end was cut by 0 bases, the J end by 1 base, with 7 bases between. CDR3 length: 14 residues. The germline gives CDR1 SGHKS, CDR2 YYEKEE (reference sequence). CDR3 nucleotide sequence: TGTGCCAGCAGCTTGGATGTAGGGAACACTGAAGCTTTCTTT. It codes for CASSLDVGNTEAFF.

The sample holds a few counts of this clonotype. This chain links TRBV4-1 with TRBJ2-3, with a tentative D call TRBD2 (6 bases). V lost 1 base, J lost 2 bases, and 10 bases lay in between. The CDR3 is made up of 15 amino acids. The germline V gene encodes CDR1 MGHRA and CDR2 YSYEKL. The CDR3 sequence: CASSQGTTFTDTQYF. Written as DNA, the CDR3 is TGCGCCAGCAGCCAAGGGACTACCTTCACAGATACGCAGTATTTT.

This rearrangement joins TRBV13 to TRBJ2-7; tentative D call: TRBD2 (6 bases). Between the trimmed V and J ends, which lost 2 bases and 3 bases, there was a span of 20 bases. The CDR3 is 17 amino acids. Germline CDR1 and CDR2: PRHDT and FYEKMQ (reference sequence). CDR3 region: CASSLLEDSGLDYEQYF. The CDR3 DNA is TGTGCCAGCAGCTTACTTGAGGATTCGGGACTGGACTACGAGCAGTACTTC.

This clonotype was recorded only once. The chain recombines TRBV13 with TRBJ2-7, with 10 bases lining up with TRBD1. CDR3 length equals 15 residues. Germline V lookup: CDR1 PRHDT, CDR2 FYEKMQ (reference sequence). J lost 6 bases, V lost 5 bases, and 10 bases had no gene match. CDR3 loop: CASSIEGTGVSEQYF. The CDR3 DNA follows: TGTGCCAGCAGCATAGAAGGGACAGGGGTTTCCGAGCAGTACTTC.

Of note for this clonotype: One end of the junction is discordant with germline, which a read error may explain. The chain is built from TRBV27 and TRBJ2-1; a possible D gene is TRBD2 (5 bases). CDR3 length: 14 residues. Germline lookup yields CDR1 MNHEY and CDR2 SMNVEV (reference sequence). The CDR3 spells CASPWTDDYNEQSF. CDR3 coding DNA: TGTGCCAGCCCCTGGACTGACGATTACAATGAGCAGTCCTTC.

V is TRBV27 and J is TRBJ2-7, with D tentatively TRBD1 (6 bases). The CDR3 totals 13 residues. CDR1 is MNHEY, CDR2 SMNVEV, per germline (reference sequence). V gave up 8 bases and J gave up 0 bases, with 11 bases separating them. In DNA form, the CDR3 reads TGTGCCAGCTGCCTCAGGGGCTCCTACGAGCAGTACTTC. It translates to CASCLRGSYEQYF.

There are many counts of this clonotype. This chain joins TRBV7-8 and TRBJ1-5; D not certain. This CDR3 contains 16 residues. Trimming removed 1 base from V and 4 bases from J, with 14 bases in between. Germline V gene sequence: CDR1 SGHVS, CDR2 FQNEAQ. CDR3 in amino acids: CASSLGLGQNNQPQHF. CDR3 nucleotide sequence: TGTGCCAGCAGCTTAGGTCTAGGGCAGAATAATCAGCCCCAGCATTTT.

The V call is TRBV3-1, the J call TRBJ2-7, with D unresolved. The CDR3 contains 13 residues. Germline V CDR1 and CDR2: LGHDT, YNNKEL (reference sequence). V was cut by 5 bases and J by 2 bases, with 10 bases left in between. The CDR3 loop reads CASSKPRTYEQYF. CDR3 bases: TGTGCCAGCAGCAAGCCCAGGACCTACGAGCAGTACTTC.

The gene calls are TRBV5-8 and TRBJ1-1, with 7 bases that match TRBD1. The junction had 13 bases not matched to a gene; V was cut back by 4 bases and J by 4 bases. The germline gives CDR1 SGHTS, CDR2 YDEGEE. The CDR3 is 16 residues long. Written as DNA, the CDR3 is TGTGCCAGCAGCCACCCGACAGGGCGACGGAGCACTGAAGCTTTCTTT. This codes for CASSHPTGRRSTEAFF.

This clonotype occurred many times. V gene TRBV7-9 combines with J gene TRBJ1-6, with 8 bases fitting TRBD1. J lost 8 bases, V lost 0 bases, and 6 bases had no gene match. Germline-derived CDR1 and CDR2 are SEHNR and FQNEAQ (reference sequence). CDR3 length: 16 residues. CDR3 nucleotides: TGTGCCAGCAGCTTAGCGAGGACAGGGCCTGATTCACCCCTCCACTTT. Its translation: CASSLARTGPDSPLHF. The variable domain in full, completed from reference TRBV7-9 and TRBJ1-6, reads DTGVSQNPRHKITKRGQNVTFRCDPISEHNRLYWYRQTLGQGPEFLTYFQNEAQLEKSRLLSDRFSAERPKGSFSTLEIQRTEQGDSAMYLCASSLARTGPDSPLHFGNGTRLTVT.

The J gene is TRBJ2-1, the V gene TRBV9; 9 nucleotides match TRBD2. The CDR3 has 17 amino acids. The V and J ends lost 3 bases and 1 base, in that order; junction bases with no gene match: 8. Germline CDR1 is SGDLS and CDR2 is YYNGEE. This CDR3 reads CASSDRRLADSYNEQFF. CDR3 in DNA: TGTGCCAGCAGCGACCGAAGACTAGCGGATTCCTACAATGAGCAGTTCTTC.

Ten or more counts support this clonotype. The gene calls are TRBV11-2 and TRBJ2-1; 7 nucleotides line up with TRBD1. Germline loops: CDR1 SGHAT, CDR2 FQNNGV. Trimming at V came to 7 bases and at J to 2 bases, leaving 5 bases not matched to a gene. The CDR3 length is 14 residues. CDR3 residues: CASMGQLAYNEQFF. CDR3 coding DNA: TGTGCCAGCATGGGACAGTTGGCCTACAATGAGCAGTTCTTC. The whole variable domain, remainder taken from reference TRBV11-2 and TRBJ2-1, is EAGVAQSPRYKIIEKRQSVAFWCNPISGHATLYWYQQILGQGPKLLIQFQNNGVVDDSQLPKDRFSAERLKGVDSTLKIQPAKLEDSAVYLCASMGQLAYNEQFFGPGTRLTVL.

This clonotype was observed many times. This rearrangement joins TRBV12-3 or TRBV12-4 to TRBJ1-5; 9 bases line up with TRBD1. V shed 6 bases, J shed 6 bases, and the junction held 3 bases outside the gene matches. The CDR3 is 13 amino acids. The CDR3 spells CASRGQGVQPQHF. In DNA, the CDR3 is TGTGCCAGCAGGGGACAGGGTGTTCAGCCCCAGCATTTT.